The clone carrying this TCR beta chain was detected many times. Its antigen is undetermined. CDR1 is MGHRA and CDR2 is YSYEKL in the germline V gene. The CDR3 covers 14 residues. Trimming pared 0 bases from V and 4 bases from J, leaving 10 bases between. These data come from a study of early T cells in non-severe SARS-CoV-2 infection. Study summary: Unpaired chains resulted from sequencing bulk RNA of unsorted whole blood. Study-wide points: Private and CD4 specificities were missed by VDJdb matching, which favored anti-spike CD8 responses.

Molecules of cDNA were individually given unique molecular identifiers that were attached to them. TCRdb passed the 5' RACE reads through MiXCR, listing each CDR3 protein once. The sample has about 97,000 distinct CDR3 sequences, roughly 11% seen once. The sample in question was whole blood, obtained at baseline. The chain recombines TRBV4-1 with TRBJ2-7, with TRBD1 as a possible D gene (6 bases). The receptor was derived from an adult who was a healthcare worker with PCR-confirmed SARS-CoV-2 infection or an uninfected control (not recorded which). This CDR3 is CASSQEMDSYEQYF. CDR3 DNA sequence: TGCGCCAGCAGCCAAGAAATGGACAGTTACGAGCAGTACTTC.